This section outlines one T cell receptor (beta chain) sequence together with its context. A UMI-labeled 5' RACE approach was the method that produced the TCR beta libraries. Original handling: Every library of TCR beta sequences contained functional CDR3 beta clonotypes numbering between roughly 2,600 and 20,000. TCRdb re-called the 5' RACE reads and catalogs CDR3 proteins one per entry, DNA excluded. TCRdb, not the original authors, processed these V and J calls. The sample shows fewer than 11,000 distinct CDR3 sequences, and 20% to 25% sits with its ten largest clones. The data derive from a study of human CD8 memory T cell subsets. Sequencing was carried out using CD8+ stem-like memory T cells (TSCM and TCM) sorted from PBMCs. Subset denoted: stem-like memory CD8 T cells (TSTEM), CCR7+ PD-1- TIGIT-. The receptor comes from a human donor in good health.

CDR3: CATSAISGANVLTF. The chain has TRBV6-5 and TRBJ2-6. CDR1 and CDR2 from the germline V gene are MNHEY and SVGAGI. This CDR3 comprises 14 residues.